This T cell receptor (beta chain) stems from a study of blood T cell repertoires in COVID-19. V lost 4 bases to trimming and J lost 4 bases; unmatched junction nucleotides: 9. Germline V CDR1 and CDR2: KGHSH, LQKENI. The CDR3 is 15 residues long. Measured with immunoSEQ multiplex PCR; TCRdb has only the in-frame clones, and not every one. In the table there are approximately 230,000 clones, roughly 87% of which are singletons. The sample consisted of PBMCs or T cells enriched from blood (not recorded which). The clonotype comes from a woman aged 25-40 years with acute COVID-19. The chain is built from TRBV18 and TRBJ1-1; TRBD1 matches at 7 bases. The CDR3 region has the DNA TGTGCCAGCTCACTTACGGTGGCAGGGGGCACTGAAGCTTTCTTT. Protein sequence: CASSLTVAGGTEAFF.